This T cell receptor beta chain was recorded in a study of T cells in Graves' hyperthyroidism and ophthalmopathy. At least 3 on the Clinical Activity Score was recorded for ophthalmopathy patients, who also had NOSPECS grade at least 4 and duration under 3 months. Together with thyroid ultrasound, orbital computed tomography, serum thyroxine and TRAb, clinical symptoms were used for diagnoses. Fresh peripheral blood, roughly 9.6 ml, was the source of the PBMCs. Amplification of TCR beta CDR3 regions was performed using RNA transcripts as template. First-round RT-PCR targeting the TCR CDR3 was performed with the HTBI primer set. One entry per CDR3 protein results from TCRdb running MiXCR on the multiplex PCR reads. The table has 490,000 or so distinct CDR3 sequences, just under 20% seen once. With respect to this clonotype: What it binds is not known.

General observations from the study: Ophthalmopathy and stable hyperthyroidism were told apart by a 13 V-J model.

Trimming removed 5 bases from V and 8 bases from J, with 17 bases in between. The germline V gene encodes CDR1 SGHAT and CDR2 FQNNGV. The length of the CDR3 is 14 residues. This chain connects TRBV11-2 to TRBJ2-3; the D gene is possibly TRBD2 (6 bases). Sequenced: blood. The TCR was taken from a man aged 35 to 55 with Graves' ophthalmopathy. The CDR3 here is CASSPLHGGVTQYF. The CDR3 DNA reads TGTGCCAGCAGCCCTCTCCACGGCGGGGTTACGCAGTATTTT.